The 10 T cell receptor beta chains reported below all come from one sample, sequenced in a study of Graves' ophthalmopathy and Graves' hyperthyroidism. Amplifying from RNA transcripts, the study obtained TCR beta CDR3 regions. RT-PCR was first run with HTBI primers, then multiplex PCR in a second round. TCRdb independently ran MiXCR on the multiplex PCR reads; one entry per CDR3 protein. The sample shows 600,000 to 950,000 distinct CDR3 sequences, roughly 40% of them seen only once. Sequenced: peripheral blood. Receptors were obtained from an adult man with Graves' ophthalmopathy.

CDR3 loop: CASSLGVVQNTGELFF. The CDR3 DNA reads as TGTGCCAGCAGCTTGGGCGTTGTGCAGAACACCGGGGAGCTGTTTTTT. The chain is built from TRBV7-9 and TRBJ2-2; D unresolved. V gave up 3 bases and J gave up 1 base, with 12 bases separating them. The CDR3 has 16 residues. Germline CDR1 SEHNR, CDR2 FQNEAQ (reference sequence). The full variable domain, rest sourced from reference TRBV7-9 and TRBJ2-2, is DTGVSQNPRHKITKRGQNVTFRCDPISEHNRLYWYRQTLGQGPEFLTYFQNEAQLEKSRLLSDRFSAERPKGSFSTLEIQRTEQGDSAMYLCASSLGVVQNTGELFFGEGSRLTVL.

This clonotype was counted ten times or more. The V call is TRBV4-2, the J call TRBJ1-4, with TRBD1 matching over 7 bases. Trimming removed 0 bases from V and 10 bases from J; junction bases left unmatched: 8. From germline, CDR1 is LGHNA and CDR2 YNFKEQ. This CDR3 contains 15 residues. The CDR3 DNA is TGTGCCAGCAGCCAAGATCTCACAGGGGTCGGAAAACTGTTTTTT. The encoded protein is CASSQDLTGVGKLFF.

This clonotype appeared many times. The rearrangement links TRBV9 to TRBJ1-2; D might be TRBD1 (6 bases). Looked up from germline, CDR1 is SGDLS and CDR2 is YYNGEE. CDR3 length: 15 residues. Trimming removed 3 bases at V and 0 bases at J, with 12 bases between. The CDR3 bases are TGTGCCAGCAGCGGGGGGCTGGGCGCTAACTATGGCTACACCTTC. Translating it yields CASSGGLGANYGYTF.

The CDR3 spells CASSELGQGGFNYGYTF. For the CDR3, the DNA is TGTGCCAGCAGTGAATTGGGACAGGGGGGGTTCAACTATGGCTACACCTTC. This chain connects TRBV25-1 to TRBJ1-2, with 11 bases that match TRBD1. The CDR3 covers 17 residues. Losses at the gene ends were 1 base for V and 2 bases for J; bases not matched to a gene: 6. From germline, CDR1 is MGHDK and CDR2 SYGVNS.

The chain links TRBV24-1 to TRBJ1-5, with D uncertain. The germline V gene encodes CDR1 KGHDR and CDR2 SFDVKD. The CDR3 consists of 14 residues. V was clipped by 11 bases and J by 8 bases, with 21 bases between them. DNA for the CDR3: TGTGCCAGCTCACCTCGGGCAGCTCGGGAGCCCCAGCATTTT. It codes for CASSPRAAREPQHF.

The V call is TRBV5-1, the J call TRBJ2-6; 12 nucleotides align to TRBD1. V dropped 4 bases and J dropped 2; count of bases not matched to a gene: 4. This CDR3 spans 17 amino acids. Looked up from germline, CDR1 is SGHRS and CDR2 is YFSETQ. Here the CDR3 DNA reads TGCGCCAGCAGCCAAGGGACAGGGGGCGCTGGGGCCAACGTCCTGACTTTC. It yields the protein CASSQGTGGAGANVLTF.

The chain has TRBV20-1 and TRBJ2-7, with 11 positions matching TRBD2. The CDR3 has 18 amino acids. Germline CDR1 is DFQATT and CDR2 is SNEGSKA (reference sequence). The ends lost 3 bases at V and 13 bases at J; junction bases unmatched: 26. The chain's CDR3 is CSASSVSSGRLQRGRVYF. The CDR3, as DNA: TGCAGTGCTAGTTCGGTCTCTAGCGGGAGGTTACAACGGGGCCGAGTTTACTTC.

The chain combines TRBV7-2 with TRBJ1-4, with 7 bases that match TRBD1. This CDR3 is 15 amino acids long. The J segment lost 7 bases and the V segment lost 5 bases, leaving 10 bases of the junction unmatched. Germline loops: CDR1 SGHTA, CDR2 FQGNSA. CDR3 coding DNA: TGTGCCAGCAGCCCAGGACAGGAGGCTTTTGAAAAACTGTTTTTT. This translates into CASSPGQEAFEKLFF.

This sequence joins TRBV7-8 and TRBJ1-6; 10 nucleotides line up with TRBD1. Trimming took 5 bases from V and 5 from J; bases not matched to a gene: 6. Per germline, CDR1 SGHVS and CDR2 FQNEAQ. The CDR3 covers 16 residues. Written as DNA, the CDR3 is TGTGCCAGCAGCCCGGGACAGGGGAGGGATAATTCACCCCTCCACTTT. Translating gives CASSPGQGRDNSPLHF.

CDR3 in amino acids: CASSPAYRGLNTEAFF. As DNA, the CDR3 is TGTGCCAGCAGTCCCGCGTACAGGGGGCTAAACACTGAAGCTTTCTTT. V is TRBV11-2 and J is TRBJ1-1; TRBD1 matches 9 bases. CDR1 SGHAT and CDR2 FQNNGV come from the germline V gene. This CDR3 is 16 amino acids long. J was trimmed by 2 bases and V by 6 bases; bases with no gene match: 10.